This T cell receptor (beta chain) originates from a study of blood T cells in healthy people across ages (dated by TCRdb to about 2015). As for the study more broadly: In model experiments, template switching captured roughly one uniquely barcoded TCR beta cDNA molecule for every two T cells. Using deep sequencing normalized with unique cDNA molecular identifiers, the study measured how TCR beta repertoire diversity changes with age. The donors were split into four age groups: young (average 16 years), middle-aged (about 40), aged (more than 55) and long-lived (over 80). To avoid experimental bias, donors of different ages were spread randomly across the sequencing lanes. For two donors (one aged 18 to 29 and one aged 80 or older), the study analyzed two additional independent replicas of 1 million unique cDNA reads from the same blood draw. General conclusions and limits of the study: Donor CMV infection status was unknown, potentially confounding age-related changes in expanded clonotypes. Since profiling was done on bulk unsorted PBMCs, naive and antigen-experienced compartments could not be conclusively compared. There was a strong correlation between observed TCR beta diversity and the percentage of naive T cells measured by flow cytometry. Total diversity estimates from one million sequenced T cells were considered lower bounds and underestimates. Compared with the aged group, the long-lived group had more naive CD4+ T cells, fewer expanded clones and increased TCR diversity, a pattern suggesting age selection. Observed TCR beta diversity per million T cells fell roughly linearly with age, and a significant reduction was already apparent by age roughly 40.

Preparation of the library involved 5' RACE. Sequenced using an Illumina HiSeq 2500. A second PCR of roughly 7 to 11 cycles was performed with a sample-barcoded 5' primer and a J-beta primer mix. A unique molecular identifier was introduced onto each TCR beta cDNA molecule by a template-switch 5' adaptor carrying 12 random nucleotides. Each sample yielded at least 2.5 million CDR3-containing paired-end reads. First-strand cDNA was synthesized from all RNA with the Mint cDNA synthesis kit, primed by a TRBC-specific oligonucleotide. Following uracil-DNA glycosylase treatment, a first 18-cycle PCR with universal primers M1SS and BC2_uni_R was performed on all cDNA. Processing in the source paper ran as follows. Normalization of each sample was performed by random selection of 1 million high-quality reads, each carrying a distinct molecular identifier. Instead of being binned into consensus sequences, reads that shared molecular identifiers were thrown out. CDR3 identification, clonotype clustering and error correction used MiTCR with a Q25 quality threshold and the strictest error-elimination algorithm. A nonparametric unseen species model with Euler transformation was used to estimate a lower bound on total TCR beta diversity. Using fastp trimming at Q25 and MiXCR clonotype assembly, TCRdb reanalyzed the public sequencing data and kept in-frame beta chains. All rows with the same CDR3 protein become a single entry with the most common DNA and genes. The V and J calls and clone size come from TCRdb's table, not from the authors' own analysis. For this sample the table gives about 1.8 million distinct CDR3 sequences, of which 49% were detected only once. Over 2% of the sample belongs to the ten largest clones.

The approximately 39 donors, aged about 6 to 100 years, were systemically healthy Caucasian individuals from Russia. Each donor gave roughly 9 milliliters of peripheral blood, drawn into EDTA-treated Vacutainer tubes. Ficoll-Paque density-gradient centrifugation was used to isolate PBMCs, with at least 7 million per sample. Trizol reagent was used to extract total RNA from the PBMCs, yielding at least 5 micrograms per sample. Naive CD45RAhigh/CD27high T cell percentages were measured by flow cytometry on a PBMC aliquot from every donor. The CDR3, from cysteine to phenylalanine, totals 16 residues. Of all the DNA, just the CDR3 is kept, 48 bases in frame from base 1. The CDR1 and CDR2 encoded by the germline V gene are ENHRY and SYGVKD. V is reduced by 4 bases and J by 7 bases, leaving a spacing of 23 bases between them. On this clonotype itself: It lacks a known antigen. No base-level quality is on record; no much larger clone is a single base apart.

The receptor's source is a woman aged 40 to 50 in good health. The chain is encoded by TRBV10-3 joined to TRBJ2-7; the D gene is unclear. The sequenced sample was blood. The nucleotide sequence is TGTGCCATCAGTGTGGGAAGTTCCCCCTCATACAATGAGCAGTACTTC. It is translated as CAISVGSSPSYNEQYF.